The 7 T cell receptor beta chains below all came from one sample that was sequenced in a study of OX40 agonist ivuxolimab in advanced cancers. TCRdb's copy holds only in-frame clones and misses some; the assay was immunoSEQ multiplex PCR. The repertoire holds about 28,000 clones, with 82% as singletons. The material sequenced was CD4+ or CD8+ T cells sorted from blood, taken in a trial of the OX40 agonist ivuxolimab. The receptor set was obtained from an adult with an advanced solid tumor such as melanoma, head and neck, liver or kidney cancer.

The V gene is TRBV6-4, the J gene TRBJ2-2; D tentatively fits TRBD1 or TRBD2 (5 bases each). V was pared by 5 bases and J by 2 bases, with 9 bases between. The CDR3 extends over 14 amino acids. Germline CDR1 is MRHNA and CDR2 is SNTAGT. The DNA of the CDR3 is TGTGCCAGCAGTCCTGGGACCAACACCGGGGAGCTGTTTTTT. Its translation is CASSPGTNTGELFF.

This clone was picked up one time. The chain links TRBV9 to TRBJ1-5; no clear D gene. Trimming pared 0 bases from V and 4 bases from J, leaving 5 bases between. Germline V gene sequence: CDR1 SGDLS, CDR2 YYNGEE. The CDR3 sequence is 13 residues long. This chain's CDR3 is CASSVGSNQPQHF. In DNA form, the CDR3 reads TGTGCCAGCAGCGTAGGTTCAAATCAGCCCCAGCATTTT.

The V call is TRBV4-3, the J call TRBJ1-2; D is uncertain. The CDR3 contains 13 residues. V was cut by 3 bases and J by 5 bases, with 10 bases left in between. Germline V CDR1 and CDR2: LGHNA, YSLEER. CDR3 region: CASSQRGSYGYTF. Here the CDR3 DNA reads TGCGCCAGCAGCCAGCGGGGATCATATGGCTACACCTTC.

This sequence joins TRBV30 and TRBJ2-7; D is uncertain. Germline values: CDR1 GTSNPN, CDR2 SVGIG (reference sequence). With 2 bases removed from V and 4 bases from J, the gap between germline ends came to 9 bases. The CDR3 is made up of 12 amino acids. CDR3 amino acids: CAWSPDGYEQYF. CDR3 DNA: TGTGCCTGGAGTCCTGACGGTTACGAGCAGTACTTC.

V gene TRBV9 combines with J gene TRBJ1-1; the D gene is possibly TRBD1 (6 bases). The CDR3 is 14 amino acids. Germline V gene lookup returns CDR1 SGDLS and CDR2 YYNGEE. The V and J ends lost 0 bases and 5 bases respectively, with 11 bases between them. The CDR3 DNA sequence: TGTGCCAGCAGCGTAGGGGGGCGCGGGACTGAAGCTTTCTTT. It yields the protein CASSVGGRGTEAFF.

The V gene is TRBV28, the J gene TRBJ2-7; TRBD2 matches at 12 bases. The CDR3 loop spans 15 amino acids. Germline V gives CDR1 MDHEN, CDR2 SYDVKM. V was clipped by 4 bases and J by 5 bases; unmatched bases: 6. In DNA, the CDR3 is TGTGCCAGCAGTTCTCTAGCGGGGGGGCCCAACGAGCAGTACTTC. Protein product: CASSSLAGGPNEQYF.

This clone qualifies as medium-sized. V gene TRBV11-1 combines with J gene TRBJ2-7; perhaps TRBD2 as D (5 bases). Looked up from germline, CDR1 is SGHAT and CDR2 is FQDESV (reference sequence). The germline V and J ends were trimmed by 1 base and 6 bases, with 16 bases remaining between them. This CDR3 comprises 15 residues. The chain's CDR3 is CASSLGSGSGFEQYF. As DNA, the CDR3 is TGTGCCAGCAGCTTAGGGTCCGGTTCGGGATTCGAGCAGTACTTC.